These 20 T cell receptor beta chains share one sample of origin, sequenced in a study of blood T cell repertoires in COVID-19. The table came from immunoSEQ multiplex PCR; TCRdb's copy has only in-frame clones and leaves some out. This table holds fewer than 500,000 clones, approximately 90% found once. The sequenced sample consisted of peripheral blood. The origin of the receptors is a man aged 18 to 29 with COVID-19, enrolled during active disease.

This chain connects TRBV7-9 to TRBJ2-5, with 10 positions matching TRBD2. The V and J ends lost 4 bases and 4 bases, in that order; junction bases with no gene match: 6. The germline V gene encodes CDR1 SEHNR and CDR2 FQNEAQ (reference sequence). This CDR3 contains 15 residues. The CDR3 here is CASSSLAGGAETQYF. The CDR3 nucleotides read TGTGCCAGCAGCTCCTTAGCGGGGGGCGCAGAGACCCAGTACTTC.

This chain links TRBV5-4 with TRBJ2-7, with 9 bases matching TRBD2. This CDR3 has 14 residues. The germline CDR1 and CDR2 sequences are SGHNT and YYREEE (reference sequence). Trimming at V came to 4 bases and at J to 7 bases, leaving 9 bases not matched to a gene. CDR3 amino acids: CASSAGTSSGEQYF. CDR3 in DNA: TGTGCCAGCAGCGCGGGGACTAGCTCGGGAGAGCAGTACTTC.

The chain couples TRBV3-1 (or the pseudogene TRBV3-2) to TRBJ2-3, with 8 bases fitting TRBD2. V lost 2 bases and J lost 4; bases outside the gene matches: 8. Germline V gene lookup returns CDR1 LGHDT and CDR2 YNNKEL (reference sequence). The CDR3 consists of 16 residues. The CDR3, as DNA: TGTGCCAGCAGCCAAATGGGCGGGGGGACCTCAGATACGCAGTATTTT. Translating gives CASSQMGGGTSDTQYF.

This chain connects TRBV6-5 to TRBJ1-5; D remains unclear. The CDR3 runs to 13 residues. The ends were cut back, 6 bases at V and 0 bases at J, with 6 bases in the middle. Germline V lookup: CDR1 MNHEY, CDR2 SVGAGI. The CDR3 DNA sequence: TGTGCCAGCAGCACAATTAGCAATCAGCCCCAGCATTTT. It translates to CASSTISNQPQHF.

This clone showed up just once. This chain uses TRBV19 with TRBJ2-2, with TRBD1 matching 7 bases. The CDR3 covers 15 residues. Germline-derived CDR1 and CDR2 are LNHDA and SQIVND (reference sequence). The V and J ends lost 5 bases and 5 bases, in that order; junction bases with no gene match: 8. CDR3 sequence (DNA): TGTGCCAGTAGTTCCGAGACAGGGATGACCGGGGAGCTGTTTTTT. It translates to CASSSETGMTGELFF.

The chain couples TRBV6-5 to TRBJ2-2; no clear D gene. The CDR3 loop spans 15 amino acids. CDR1 MNHEY and CDR2 SVGAGI come from the germline V gene. V was cut by 6 bases and J by 2 bases, with 13 bases left in between. CDR3 in amino acids: CASRSVALNTGELFF. CDR3 nucleotide sequence: TGTGCCAGCAGATCAGTAGCTCTTAACACCGGGGAGCTGTTTTTT.

This chain connects TRBV19 to TRBJ2-1, with 7 positions matching TRBD2. The CDR3 loop spans 14 amino acids. Trimming took 2 bases from V and 6 from J; bases not matched to a gene: 4. CDR1 and CDR2 (germline): LNHDA, SQIVND (reference sequence). Here the CDR3 reads CASSIRAGFNEQFF. CDR3 bases: TGTGCCAGTAGTATAAGAGCGGGGTTCAATGAGCAGTTCTTC.

The chain recombines TRBV5-4 with TRBJ1-2; possible D gene TRBD1, 6 bases. Germline-derived CDR1 and CDR2 are SGHNT and YYREEE (reference sequence). Trimming cost V 10 bases and J 2 bases, with 18 bases left between them. This CDR3 region has 14 residues. CDR3 residues: CAGQNRAGNYGYTF. CDR3 coding DNA: TGTGCCGGCCAGAACAGGGCTGGGAACTATGGCTACACCTTC.

The chain couples TRBV18 to TRBJ1-1; D is perhaps TRBD1 (5 bases). The V end lost 3 bases, the J end lost 1 base, and 15 bases lay between the germline ends. The CDR3 is 16 amino acids. Germline-derived CDR1 and CDR2 are KGHSH and LQKENI. The CDR3 sequence is CASSPRNRWENTEAFF. The CDR3 DNA reads as TGTGCCAGCTCACCTCGAAACAGGTGGGAGAACACTGAAGCTTTCTTT.

This clone is deemed medium-sized. CDR3 sequence reads: CTSSQNDPSGTAEQYF. The CDR3 nucleotides read TGCACCAGCAGCCAAAATGACCCCAGCGGGACGGCCGAGCAGTACTTC. V usage is TRBV1 and J usage is TRBJ2-7; no check of the table's D call, TRBD2, against the DNA was made. TRBV1 is a recognized pseudogene. The CDR3 totals 16 residues.

The chain couples TRBV15 to TRBJ2-7, with 9 bases aligning to TRBD1. V gave up 4 bases and J gave up 3 bases; unmatched junction bases: 16. The CDR3 contains 18 residues. Germline V gene sequence: CDR1 LNHNV, CDR2 YYDKDF (reference sequence). CDR3 sequence: CATSTSGTGSLGDYEQYF. The CDR3 DNA reads as TGTGCCACCAGCACCTCCGGGACAGGGTCCCTCGGGGACTACGAGCAGTACTTC.

This clone was found once. The chain joins TRBV3-1 (or the pseudogene TRBV3-2) to TRBJ2-4; 7 nucleotides line up with TRBD1. The V gene's germline CDR1 is LGHDT and CDR2 YNNKEL (reference sequence). V lost 3 bases and J lost 6; bases outside the gene matches: 5. The CDR3 is 14 amino acids. The CDR3: CASSQRTGSNIQYF. Here the CDR3 DNA reads TGTGCCAGCAGCCAGAGGACAGGATCAAACATTCAGTACTTC.

This chain connects TRBV19 to TRBJ2-6; D perhaps matches TRBD2 (5 bases). CDR3 size: 15 residues. CDR1 LNHDA and CDR2 SQIVND come from the germline V gene (reference sequence). Deletions cut 5 bases from V and 2 bases from J, with 10 bases between. The chain's CDR3 is CASSRPGAGANVLTF. The CDR3 DNA is TGTGCCAGTAGTCGTCCCGGGGCTGGGGCCAACGTCCTGACTTTC.

This chain connects TRBV6-2 or TRBV6-3 to TRBJ2-5; maybe TRBD2 (5 bases). The CDR3 loop spans 18 amino acids. Germline V gives CDR1 MNHEY, CDR2 SVGEGT. With 2 bases removed from V and 1 base from J, the gap between germline ends came to 20 bases. The CDR3 sequence: CASSYRLGIVGGQETQYF. Here the CDR3 DNA reads TGTGCCAGCAGTTACCGGCTGGGGATTGTAGGAGGCCAAGAGACCCAGTACTTC.

The rearrangement uses TRBV9 and TRBJ2-6; D is possibly TRBD1 (6 bases). Germline V CDR1 and CDR2: SGDLS, YYNGEE. V was cut by 0 bases and J by 3 bases, with 28 bases left in between. The CDR3 contains 22 residues. The CDR3 spells CASSVGTGKLSSWVGGANVLTF. The CDR3, as DNA: TGTGCCAGCAGCGTAGGCACAGGGAAACTAAGCTCTTGGGTAGGTGGGGCCAACGTCCTGACTTTC. The full variable domain, completed using reference TRBV9 and TRBJ2-6, is DSGVTQTPKHLITATGQRVTLRCSPRSGDLSVYWYQQSLDQGLQFLIQYYNGEERAKGNILERFSAQQFPDLHSELNLSSLELGDSALYFCASSVGTGKLSSWVGGANVLTFGAGSRLTVL.

CDR3 protein: CASSLSPGEETQYF. CDR3 DNA: TGCGCCAGCAGCTTGTCTCCGGGGGAAGAGACCCAGTACTTC. The chain has TRBV5-1 and TRBJ2-5, with D maybe TRBD2 (6 bases). CDR3 length: 14 residues. Per germline, CDR1 SGHRS and CDR2 YFSETQ. The ends were cut back, 1 base at V and 3 bases at J, with 10 bases in the middle.

The chain is built from TRBV14 and TRBJ2-3; 8 nucleotides agree with TRBD1. There are 19 residues in the CDR3. CDR1 and CDR2 (germline): SGHDN, FVKESK. V lost 1 base, J lost 3 bases, and 15 bases stayed unmatched. CDR3 coding DNA: TGTGCCAGCAGCCAAGCGAGGCAGGGGGCCGCACGCTCTACAGATACGCAGTATTTT. It translates to CASSQARQGAARSTDTQYF.

The chain is built from TRBV28 and TRBJ2-1, with 9 bases identical to TRBD1. The CDR3 has 18 residues. Germline-derived CDR1 and CDR2 are MDHEN and SYDVKM. Trimming at V came to 1 base and at J to 4 bases, leaving 11 bases not matched to a gene. The CDR3, as DNA: TGTGCCAGCAGTTTATTTCTCGGGGGACAGGGCGAATACAATGAGCAGTTCTTC. Residues: CASSLFLGGQGEYNEQFF.

The CDR3 sequence is CAGSPSGSNQPQHF. DNA of the CDR3: TGTGCCGGGTCCCCTTCAGGGAGCAATCAGCCCCAGCATTTT. This chain connects TRBV19 to TRBJ1-5; perhaps TRBD1 as D (5 bases). The length of the CDR3 is 14 residues. Trimming took off 11 bases at V and 1 base at J, with 15 bases between the two ends. The germline V gene has CDR1 LNHDA and CDR2 SQIVND (reference sequence).

This clone occurred once. The chain is built from TRBV19 and TRBJ2-2; TRBD2 agrees at 13 bases. The CDR3 loop spans 18 amino acids. The V and J ends lost 2 bases and 6 bases, in that order; junction bases with no gene match: 9. The V gene's germline CDR1 is LNHDA and CDR2 SQIVND (reference sequence). CDR3 coding DNA: TGTGCCAGTAGTATACAGTCGGGACTAGCGGGGTATGCCGGGGAGCTGTTTTTT. Protein sequence: CASSIQSGLAGYAGELFF.